Sequencing of this TCR beta chain was carried out in a study of control samples from healthy donors and cancer patients. Germline CDR1 MRHNA, CDR2 SNTAGT. V gave up 1 base and J gave up 8 bases, with 14 bases separating them. The CDR3 covers 14 residues. Assay used: immunoSEQ multiplex PCR; TCRdb lists only in-frame clones, some missing. The sample holds 100,000 or so clones; approximately 91% are singletons and the top ten take about 0.92%. V usage is TRBV6-4 and J usage is TRBJ2-5, with D tentatively TRBD2 (5 bases). Sequencing was carried out using blood. This receptor was identified in a woman aged 25 to 39 in good health. The DNA of the CDR3 is TGTGCCAGCAGTGACTTAGGACTGGTCCGAACCCAGTACTTC. Residues: CASSDLGLVRTQYF.